The present T cell receptor beta chain was sequenced within a study of response to subunit inactivated influenza vaccine. TCRdb passed the RT-PCR reads through MiXCR, listing each CDR3 protein once. Of under 950,000 distinct CDR3 sequences listed, over 20% are singletons. The CDR3 is 12 residues long. Trimming removed 3 bases from V and 7 bases from J, with 10 bases in between. From germline, CDR1 is DFQATT and CDR2 SNEGSKA (reference sequence). V and J are TRBV20-1 and TRBJ2-1, with TRBD2 as a possible D gene (5 bases). This sequence was found in a man aged 50 to 59 who received an inactivated influenza vaccine. This specimen consisted of PBMCs from blood, obtained roughly 5 days after vaccination. The CDR3 loop reads CSASGVGNEQFF. For the CDR3, the DNA is TGCAGTGCTAGCGGGGTGGGGAATGAGCAGTTCTTC.